This is a list of T cell receptor beta chains from one sample in a study of blood T cell repertoires in COVID-19. Produced via immunoSEQ multiplex PCR; TCRdb's table is partial and in-frame only. The profile shows 400,000 to 500,000 clones, roughly 90% of them singletons. Sequencing was performed on peripheral blood. The receptors come from a woman in her 30s with active or convalescent COVID-19. CDR3s include the opening cysteine and the closing phenylalanine or tryptophan. Fields, in order: J gene, D gene, V gene, CDR3 DNA, CDR3 protein. D genes are given only for firm matches.

j_call: TRBJ1-5; d_call: -; v_call: TRBV7-9; cdr3_nt: TGTGCCAGCAGCCCCCTTCGGGGGACGAATCAGCCCCAGCATTTT; cdr3_aa: CASSPLRGTNQPQHF
j_call: TRBJ1-3; d_call: -; v_call: TRBV9; cdr3_nt: TGTGCCAGCAGCATCTTGCAGGGTGCTGGAAACACCATATATTTT; cdr3_aa: CASSILQGAGNTIYF
j_call: TRBJ2-3; d_call: TRBD1; v_call: TRBV12-3/TRBV12-4; cdr3_nt: TGTGCCAGCAGGCCGGGGACAGCCTATACGCAGTATTTT; cdr3_aa: CASRPGTAYTQYF
j_call: TRBJ1-2; d_call: -; v_call: TRBV3-1/TRBV3-2; cdr3_nt: TGTGCCAGCAGCCAAGGAGGGCACTCCAACTATGGCTACACCTTC; cdr3_aa: CASSQGGHSNYGYTF
j_call: TRBJ2-1; d_call: -; v_call: TRBV5-1; cdr3_nt: TGCGCCAGCAGCGAGAAAATAAACTCCTACAATGAGCAGTTCTTC; cdr3_aa: CASSEKINSYNEQFF
j_call: TRBJ2-3; d_call: TRBD2; v_call: TRBV2; cdr3_nt: TGTGCCAGCCGAGGACTAGCGTACACAGATACGCAGTATTTT; cdr3_aa: CASRGLAYTDTQYF
j_call: TRBJ1-2; d_call: -; v_call: TRBV27; cdr3_nt: TGTGCCAGCGGGTCTCTCAGACAGCTACTTAACTATGGCTACACCTTC; cdr3_aa: CASGSLRQLLNYGYTF
j_call: TRBJ2-3; d_call: -; v_call: TRBV6-5; cdr3_nt: TGTGCCAGCATATTGGCTAGCGTTATCGCAGATACGCAGTATTTT; cdr3_aa: CASILASVIADTQYF
j_call: TRBJ1-1; d_call: -; v_call: TRBV27; cdr3_nt: TGTGCCAGCAGTTTGCGATCGGGGGTGGGCGGTATTGCTTTCTTT; cdr3_aa: CASSLRSGVGGIAFF
j_call: TRBJ2-5; d_call: TRBD1; v_call: TRBV7-9; cdr3_nt: TGTGCCAGCAGCGCGGCAGGGGGCCGGGAGACCCAGTACTTC; cdr3_aa: CASSAAGGRETQYF
j_call: TRBJ1-6; d_call: TRBD1; v_call: TRBV27; cdr3_nt: TGTGCCAGCAGTCCCGACAGGGCCCGTTATAATTCACCCCTCCACTTT; cdr3_aa: CASSPDRARYNSPLHF